The 19 T cell receptor beta chains listed next were all sequenced from one sample in a study of blood T cell repertoires in COVID-19. Profiled with immunoSEQ multiplex PCR; TCRdb holds only in-frame clones, not every one. The data contain a few hundred thousand clones, 70% to 90% of them seen just once; the ten biggest clones take up 0.9% to 1.5%. The specimen was PBMCs or T cells enriched from blood (not recorded which). The source is a woman between 18 and 29 years old who had recovered from COVID-19.

CDR3 residues: CASSPMGQGTYTF. The CDR3 bases are TGTGCCAGCAGCCCGATGGGACAGGGAACGTACACCTTC. V is TRBV14 and J is TRBJ1-2; TRBD1 aligns across 9 bases. This CDR3 is 13 amino acids long. The V gene's germline CDR1 is SGHDN and CDR2 FVKESK. V lost 4 bases to trimming and J lost 11 bases; unmatched junction nucleotides: 8.

This chain joins TRBV5-5 and TRBJ1-2, with 7 bases fitting TRBD1. This CDR3 has 15 residues. Losses at the gene ends were 4 bases for V and 8 bases for J; bases not matched to a gene: 14. Germline V lookup: CDR1 SGHKS, CDR2 YYEKEE (reference sequence). CDR3 bases: TGTGCCAGCAGCCCGGACAGGTTGGGGGTTTGGGGCTACACCTTC. It yields the protein CASSPDRLGVWGYTF.

The J gene is TRBJ1-3, the V gene TRBV20-1; D gene unclear. In germline, CDR1 is DFQATT, CDR2 SNEGSKA (reference sequence). V shed 3 bases and J shed 3 bases, with 12 bases lying between them. CDR3 length equals 14 residues. CDR3 amino acids: CSASLAGFGNTIYF. The CDR3 DNA follows: TGCAGTGCTAGTCTGGCCGGGTTTGGAAACACCATATATTTT.

V and J are TRBV9 and TRBJ2-3; 9 bases agree with TRBD2. This CDR3 is built from 14 residues. Germline V CDR1 and CDR2: SGDLS, YYNGEE. The CDR3 nucleotides are TGTGTCTCATCGGGCGGGGGGGCTTCAGATACGCAGTATTTT. This sequence encodes CVSSGGGASDTQYF.

This clone occurred a few times. This chain joins TRBV19 and TRBJ1-5; D may be TRBD1 (6 bases). CDR3 length: 16 amino acids. V lost 3 bases and J lost 3, with 15 bases in between. The germline gives CDR1 LNHDA, CDR2 SQIVND (reference sequence). The CDR3: CASSIAGALNNQPQHF. The CDR3 DNA reads as TGTGCCAGTAGTATTGCGGGGGCGCTAAACAATCAGCCCCAGCATTTT.

This clone was picked up one time. V and J are TRBV2 and TRBJ2-5; 12 positions agree with TRBD2. Looked up from germline, CDR1 is SNHLY and CDR2 is FYNNEI. The CDR3 has 17 residues. V shed 6 bases and J 5 bases; nucleotides not matched to a gene: 13. The CDR3 bases are TGTGCCAGCAGCGGCCTAGCGGGGGGGCCTGTGTGGGAGACCCAGTACTTC. Amino acid sequence: CASSGLAGGPVWETQYF.

CDR3 nucleotides: TGCGCCAGCAGCTTGGGGCATACGAACACCGGGGAGCTGTTTTTT. Its translation is CASSLGHTNTGELFF. This sequence joins TRBV5-1 and TRBJ2-2, with no clear D. Trimming removed 0 bases from V and 0 bases from J, with 6 bases in between. The length of the CDR3 is 15 residues. CDR1 is SGHRS, CDR2 YFSETQ, per germline.

This clone was counted once. The chain couples TRBV11-2 to TRBJ2-1; TRBD2 aligns across 9 bases. The CDR3 runs 15 residues. CDR1 and CDR2 from the germline V gene are SGHAT and FQNNGV. Losses at the gene ends were 5 bases for V and 9 bases for J; bases not matched to a gene: 11. The CDR3 sequence: CASSPGTSFTGEQFF. The DNA of the CDR3 is TGTGCCAGCAGCCCCGGGACTAGCTTTACGGGTGAGCAGTTCTTC.

V and J are TRBV3-1 (or the pseudogene TRBV3-2) and TRBJ1-6, with 9 bases identical to TRBD1. CDR3 length: 16 residues. Trimming cost V 1 base and J 7 bases; bases outside gene matches: 5. Germline V gene sequence: CDR1 LGHDT, CDR2 YNNKEL (reference sequence). CDR3 in amino acids: CASSQAQGAWNSPLHF. DNA of the CDR3: TGTGCCAGCAGCCAAGCACAGGGGGCTTGGAATTCACCCCTCCACTTT.

J is TRBJ1-5 and V is TRBV27, with unresolved D. The CDR3 loop spans 15 amino acids. Trimming left V 5 bases short and J 3 bases short, with 14 bases between. CDR1 and CDR2 from the germline V gene are MNHEY and SMNVEV (reference sequence). Here the CDR3 reads CASSQTYRDNQPQHF. The CDR3 DNA sequence: TGTGCCAGCAGTCAGACTTATCGCGACAATCAGCCCCAGCATTTT.

The rearrangement joins TRBV11-2 to TRBJ1-2, with TRBD1 as a possible D gene (5 bases). Germline V gene lookup returns CDR1 SGHAT and CDR2 FQNNGV. With 2 bases removed from V and 7 bases from J, the gap between germline ends came to 17 bases. The CDR3 runs to 15 residues. CDR3 bases: TGTGCCAGCAGCTTAAGCCTTGGGGGGGTGAGTGGCTACACCTTC. Its protein is CASSLSLGGVSGYTF.

The genes are TRBV5-1 and TRBJ2-7; D may be TRBD1 (6 bases). CDR3 length: 15 amino acids. V dropped 0 bases and J dropped 2 bases, with 12 bases sitting between them. CDR1 is SGHRS, CDR2 YFSETQ, per germline. CDR3 sequence: CASSLDTGWAYEQYF. The CDR3 nucleotides are TGCGCCAGCAGCTTGGATACAGGGTGGGCCTACGAGCAGTACTTC.

The rearrangement uses TRBV29-1 and TRBJ1-1; TRBD1 agrees at 11 bases. This CDR3 has 15 residues. CDR1 and CDR2 (germline): SQVTM, ANQGSEA. J lost 2 bases, V lost 6 bases, and 8 bases had no gene match. The DNA of the CDR3 is TGCAGCGTCCGGGGGACAGGGGGGCCTAACACTGAAGCTTTCTTT. Encoded protein: CSVRGTGGPNTEAFF.

The genes are TRBV6-1 and TRBJ2-7; D is ambiguous. V lost 2 bases and J lost 3, with 5 bases in between. The CDR3 is 12 residues long. Per germline, CDR1 MNHNS and CDR2 SASEGT. This CDR3 is CASSESVYEQYF. CDR3 bases: TGTGCCAGCAGTGAATCCGTCTACGAGCAGTACTTC.

The chain has TRBV4-3 and TRBJ2-1; a weak D match, TRBD1 (6 bases). The CDR3 sequence is 14 residues long. Trimming shortened V by 11 bases and J by 0 bases, and 14 bases separated the two germline ends. The germline V gene has CDR1 LGHNA and CDR2 YSLEER. Written as DNA, the CDR3 is TGCGCCCGGGGAACAGGGACCTCCTACAATGAGCAGTTCTTC. Translating gives CARGTGTSYNEQFF.

The rearrangement uses TRBV3-1 (or the pseudogene TRBV3-2) and TRBJ2-1; no clear D. V was trimmed by 1 base and J by 9 bases, leaving 7 bases between them. The CDR3 has 12 residues. The germline CDR1 and CDR2 sequences are LGHDT and YNNKEL (reference sequence). CDR3 DNA: TGTGCCAGCAGCCAAGTGTACGGTGAGCAGTTCTTC. This gives the protein CASSQVYGEQFF.

J is TRBJ1-1 and V is TRBV18, with D hard to call. The V gene lost 0 bases and the J gene lost 1 base, with 15 bases spanning the gap. Germline V gene sequence: CDR1 KGHSH, CDR2 LQKENI. CDR3 length: 17 amino acids. The DNA of the CDR3 is TGTGCCAGCTCACCACCGGGCAAGGATCCTGGGAACACTGAAGCTTTCTTT. Translated, it gives CASSPPGKDPGNTEAFF.

The chain employs TRBV4-1 and TRBJ2-7; TRBD1 matches 7 bases. The germline CDR1 and CDR2 sequences are MGHRA and YSYEKL. The trim removed 3 bases at V and 6 bases at J, leaving 11 bases unmatched. This CDR3 is built from 15 residues. The CDR3 loop reads CASSQNGDRVSEQYF. CDR3 coding DNA: TGCGCCAGCAGCCAGAATGGTGACAGGGTTTCCGAGCAGTACTTC.

The rearrangement links TRBV2 to TRBJ2-5; TRBD2 matches at 7 bases. The CDR3 loop spans 13 amino acids. Germline values: CDR1 SNHLY, CDR2 FYNNEI. Trimming took 3 bases from V and 5 from J; bases not matched to a gene: 3. The CDR3, as DNA: TGTGCCAGCAGTGACGGGGGGTACGAGACCCAGTACTTC. This translates into CASSDGGYETQYF. Full variable domain (outside the CDR3, taken from reference TRBV2 and TRBJ2-5): EPEVTQTPSHQVTQMGQEVILRCVPISNHLYFYWYRQILGQKVEFLVSFYNNEISEKSEIFDDQFSVERPDGSNFTLKIRSTKLEDSAMYFCASSDGGYETQYFGPGTRLLVL.